This T cell receptor beta chain was recovered during a study of cytomegalovirus exposure and HLA in healthy donors. Overall study context: The 550 to 800 first-cohort repertoires and the 95 to 150 validation repertoires shared the same platform, a later analysis reported.

Points from the study as a whole: The tendency of first-cohort TCR clusters to co-occur in the roughly 110 validation repertoires was identified by a subsequent analysis. The study found most TCR sequences rare, yet found some public TCRs in many donors.

Assay: immunoSEQ multiplex PCR; the TCRdb copy retains only in-frame clones and omits some. This table has approximately 140,000 clones, around nine tenths appearing once. Worth noting for this clone: Antigen specificity is unknown.

The germline gives CDR1 SGHVS, CDR2 FQNEAQ. The CDR3 is 14 residues long. V gave up 1 base and J gave up 2 bases, with 8 bases separating them. The receptor was isolated from a young man in good health and CMV-seropositive. The sample taken for sequencing was PBMCs. The chain recombines TRBV7-8 with TRBJ1-1, with a possible D match to TRBD1 (5 bases). The DNA of the CDR3 is TGTGCCAGCAGCTTAGTGGGGGGAAACACTGAAGCTTTCTTT. It is translated as CASSLVGGNTEAFF.